This T cell receptor (beta chain) originates from a study of T cells in localized non-small cell lung cancer. Study-level results: Longer survival (overall) was linked to higher T cell density in blood. A median of around 60 clones ranked among the top 100 in tumor appeared in adjacent lung.

Libraries were prepared by immunoSEQ multiplex PCR; TCRdb keeps only in-frame clonotypes and omits some of them. The sample carries around 2,700 clones, roughly 25% recorded once. Per the germline V gene, CDR1 is SGHNT and CDR2 is YENEEA. V lost 3 bases and J lost 6, with 15 bases in between. The CDR3 has 15 amino acids. With regard to this clone: Its antigen is unknown.

The gene calls are TRBV11-3 and TRBJ2-4, with a weak D call TRBD1 (5 bases). The source was lung tumor tissue, collected before any cancer treatment. The source is a man between 40 and 75 years old with stage I lung adenocarcinoma. The CDR3 DNA is TGTGCCAGCAGCTTCTGGACAAACTTAGGAAACATTCAGTACTTC. Translating gives CASSFWTNLGNIQYF. Full variable domain (rest looked up from reference TRBV11-3 and TRBJ2-4): EAGVVQSPRYKIIEKKQPVAFWCNPISGHNTLYWYLQNLGQGPELLIRYENEEAVDDSQLPKDRFSAERLKGVDSTLKIQPAELGDSAVYLCASSFWTNLGNIQYFGAGTRLSVL.